A selection of T cell receptor beta chains follows, all from one sample in a study of PD-1 blockade in classical Hodgkin lymphoma. Sequenced by immunoSEQ multiplex PCR; TCRdb stores in-frame clones only, minus some. The sample carries approximately 49,000 clones, approximately 80% recorded once. The starting material was peripheral blood mononuclear cells (PBMCs), obtained before the fourth cycle of nivolumab. These receptors all stem from a human donor with classical Hodgkin lymphoma. CDR3s include the opening cysteine and the closing phenylalanine or tryptophan. D genes are given only for firm matches. Clone size is shown for a subset of rows, as once, few, many or a class of expanded clone.

CDR3aa: CASSFSVNEQFF
CDR3nt: TGTGCCAGTAGTTTTTCGGTCAATGAGCAGTTCTTC
j_gene: TRBJ2-1
d_gene: .
v_gene: TRBV19
abundance: .

CDR3aa: CASSGVQGRNTEAFF
CDR3nt: TGTGCCAGCAGTGGAGTACAGGGTCGGAACACTGAAGCTTTCTTT
j_gene: TRBJ1-1
d_gene: .
v_gene: TRBV2
abundance: .

CDR3aa: CASSWPGSYEQYF
CDR3nt: TGTGCCAGCAGTTGGCCCGGCAGCTACGAGCAGTACTTC
j_gene: TRBJ2-7
d_gene: .
v_gene: TRBV5-4
abundance: once

CDR3aa: CASSYNRDRNQPQHF
CDR3nt: TGTGCCAGCAGTTACAACAGGGACCGCAATCAGCCCCAGCATTTT
j_gene: TRBJ1-5
d_gene: .
v_gene: TRBV6-6
abundance: .

CDR3aa: CAARDSKILYGYTF
CDR3nt: TGTGCCGCCCGGGACAGCAAGATACTCTATGGCTACACCTTC
j_gene: TRBJ1-2
d_gene: TRBD1
v_gene: TRBV19
abundance: .

CDR3aa: CASSRDQRRDSYEQFF
CDR3nt: TGTGCCAGCAGCCGTGACCAGCGGAGGGACTCATATGAGCAGTTCTTC
j_gene: TRBJ2-1
d_gene: .
v_gene: TRBV21-1
abundance: .

CDR3aa: CASCRTGNTGELFF
CDR3nt: TGTGCCAGTTGTCGAACGGGGAACACCGGGGAGCTGTTTTTT
j_gene: TRBJ2-2
d_gene: .
v_gene: TRBV19
abundance: .

CDR3aa: CASSIRAGGIGGSNQPQHF
CDR3nt: TGTGCCAGTAGTATAAGGGCAGGGGGCATAGGGGGAAGCAATCAGCCCCAGCATTTT
j_gene: TRBJ1-5
d_gene: TRBD1
v_gene: TRBV19
abundance: .

CDR3aa: CASSFGYTTDTQYF
CDR3nt: TGTGCCAGCAGCTTTGGCTACACCACAGATACGCAGTATTTT
j_gene: TRBJ2-3
d_gene: .
v_gene: TRBV11-2
abundance: .

CDR3aa: CASSSSPGDKNYGYTF
CDR3nt: TGCGCCAGCAGCTCGTCGCCAGGGGACAAAAACTATGGCTACACCTTC
j_gene: TRBJ1-2
d_gene: .
v_gene: TRBV5-1
abundance: .

CDR3aa: CASSFRIQPQHF
CDR3nt: TGTGCCAGCAGTTTTCGAATTCAGCCCCAGCATTTT
j_gene: TRBJ1-5
d_gene: .
v_gene: TRBV28
abundance: .

CDR3aa: CASSQGQPEKLFF
CDR3nt: TGTGCCAGCTCACAAGGACAGCCTGAAAAACTGTTTTTT
j_gene: TRBJ1-4
d_gene: .
v_gene: TRBV18
abundance: .

CDR3aa: CASSQDAGTISGANVLTF
CDR3nt: TGCGCCAGCAGCCAAGACGCAGGGACTATCTCTGGGGCCAACGTCCTGACTTTC
j_gene: TRBJ2-6
d_gene: TRBD2
v_gene: TRBV4-1
abundance: .

CDR3aa: CASSPREQETQYF
CDR3nt: TGTGCCAGCAGCCCCAGGGAACAAGAGACCCAGTACTTC
j_gene: TRBJ2-5
d_gene: .
v_gene: TRBV9
abundance: .

CDR3aa: CASSLVGGGMNYGYTF
CDR3nt: TGCGCCAGCAGCTTGGTGGGGGGAGGTATGAACTATGGCTACACCTTC
j_gene: TRBJ1-2
d_gene: .
v_gene: TRBV5-1
abundance: .